The entry that follows covers one T cell receptor (beta chain) sequence. V lost 1 base, J lost 9 bases, and 14 bases lay in between. Per the germline V gene, CDR1 is SGHRS and CDR2 is YFSETQ. The CDR3 extends over 14 amino acids. Per the original data handling: Amplified reference gene primers provided the basis for estimating nucleated cell counts. Here immunoSEQ multiplex PCR was the method, and the copy in TCRdb shows in-frame clones only, minus some. V and J calls and clone size are those listed in that table; D and trimming were worked out from the DNA. The data show 130,000 or so clones, about 86% seen once. This sample stems from a study of blood T cell repertoires in COVID-19. The overall study: Acute and convalescent COVID-19 specimens originated in the United States, Italy and Spain. PBMCs, B-cell-depleted T cells, or T cells were the source of the cDNA or gDNA that made up the material.

The chain couples TRBV5-1 to TRBJ2-1; tentatively, D is TRBD2 (6 bases). The clonotype originates from a woman aged 50 to 65 who had recovered from COVID-19. Sample: peripheral blood. Here the CDR3 DNA reads TGCGCCAGCAGCTTGTGGGGGGAGCCGGGTGAGCAGTTCTTC. It codes for CASSLWGEPGEQFF.